This T cell receptor beta chain originates from a study of early T cells in non-severe SARS-CoV-2 infection. Whole-study context: Sequenced material consisted of bulk RNA (from unsorted whole blood), and chains were unpaired. Study-wide results and caveats: Matching with VDJdb favored anti-spike CD8 responses (missing private and CD4 specificities).

Trimming took 4 bases from V and 2 from J, leaving 12 bases between them. Germline CDR1 SGHKS, CDR2 YYEKEE (reference sequence). The CDR3 is 14 residues long. Unique molecular identifiers were attached to individual cDNA molecules. One entry per CDR3 protein, called by TCRdb with MiXCR from the 5' RACE reads. The table includes 45,000 to 65,000 distinct CDR3 sequences, about 9.7% detected once. This clonotype was counted a few times. The target antigen is unknown. Sequencing was done on a sample of whole blood. The rearrangement links TRBV5-5 to TRBJ2-5; D gene ambiguous. The sequence came from an adult who was a healthcare worker with PCR-confirmed SARS-CoV-2 infection or an uninfected control (not recorded which). As DNA, the CDR3 is TGTGCCAGCAGCCGATCACAGAATCAAGAGACCCAGTACTTC. Translated: CASSRSQNQETQYF.